This note documents a single T cell receptor beta chain sequence. Its antigen has not been determined. Per-base quality was not reported, and no clone a single base away is much larger than it. A second Seattle source provided samples from volunteer blood donors who had recovered from COVID-19. Whole blood was collected in K2EDTA tubes by collaborating institutions according to the institutions' own protocols. For TCRbeta analysis, collaborators shipped samples in one of three forms: frozen whole blood, isolated PBMCs, or DNA extracted from either of those sample types. The data stem from a study of blood T cell repertoires in COVID-19 (dated by TCRdb to the early 2020s). For the wider study: Collaborator samples came from the United States, Italy and Spain and covered acute and convalescent phases of COVID-19. The repertoires were released in a freely available public database meant as a resource for research on the immune response to SARS-CoV-2. Deeply sampled blood TCRbeta repertoires from subjects exposed to, actively infected with, or recovered from COVID-19 were included in the dataset. Where HLA class I and class II types were available, the types were taken from metadata supplied by the sample provider, not from assay-based typing. Sample metadata almost always included a de-identified subject ID, COVID-19 status, age in years and sex. Samples came from the ongoing ImmuneRACE study (first 160 participants) plus 1,254 subjects from 6 global collaborators. The prospective study material was composed of cDNA or gDNA derived from T cells, B-cell-depleted T cells, or PBMCs. Study-wide findings and limitations: The quantity of clinical and demographic metadata differed by source and by participant and was supplied without curation.

The CDR3 runs 13 residues from the cysteine to the phenylalanine. Left in the record is the CDR3 DNA by itself, 39 bases read in frame from the first base. Based on the germline V gene, the CDR1 and CDR2 sequences are SQVTM and ANQGSEA. V gives up 5 bases and J gives up 5 bases, and the segment between their germline ends measures 14 bases. The immunoSEQ Assay, a bias-controlled multiplex PCR, was used to amplify TCRbeta CDR3 regions from genomic DNA. The study's own analysis went as follows. The number of nucleated cells in each sample was estimated by amplification of reference gene primers within the assay. To quantify the absolute abundance of each unique TCRbeta CDR3 rearrangement, sequence reads were collapsed and filtered. For each sample, productive Simpson clonality was calculated as the square root of Simpson's diversity index over productive rearrangements. What TCRdb holds here is the immuneACCESS table cut down to in-frame rearrangements. Part of the clones is not present; checked against another copy, under half of the missing clones reflect an unresolved V gene, and the others are unexplained. Clone size and the V and J calls come from that table; the DNA yielded D and trimming. The sample table shows roughly 340,000 clones, and approximately 90% are seen once. Of the sample, around 3.5% is held by the ten largest clones.

Sequencing was done on a sample of peripheral blood. The origin of this receptor is a woman aged 18-30 years who had recovered from COVID-19. The chain is encoded by TRBV29-1 joined to TRBJ2-3; 6 matching bases give a weak D call of TRBD2. The DNA sequence is TGCAGCGTTTCAACTGGGGGGAGAGATACGCAGTATTTT. Its coded protein is CSVSTGGRDTQYF.